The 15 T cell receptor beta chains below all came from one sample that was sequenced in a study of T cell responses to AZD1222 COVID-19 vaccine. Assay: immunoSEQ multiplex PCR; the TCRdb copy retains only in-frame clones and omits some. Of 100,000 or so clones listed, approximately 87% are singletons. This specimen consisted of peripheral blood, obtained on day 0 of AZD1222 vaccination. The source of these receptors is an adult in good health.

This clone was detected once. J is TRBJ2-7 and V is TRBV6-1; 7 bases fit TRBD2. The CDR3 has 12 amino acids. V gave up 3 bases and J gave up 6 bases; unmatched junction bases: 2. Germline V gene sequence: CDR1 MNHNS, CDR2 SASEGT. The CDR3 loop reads CASSEPGGEQYF. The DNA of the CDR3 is TGTGCCAGCAGTGAGCCGGGGGGCGAGCAGTACTTC.

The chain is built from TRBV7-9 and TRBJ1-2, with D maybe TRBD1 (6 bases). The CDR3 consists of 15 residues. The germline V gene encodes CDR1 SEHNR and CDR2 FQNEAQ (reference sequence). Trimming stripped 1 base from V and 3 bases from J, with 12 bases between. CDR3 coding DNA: TGTGCCAGCAGCTTAGAGGAGGGGGTATACTATGGCTACACCTTC. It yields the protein CASSLEEGVYYGYTF. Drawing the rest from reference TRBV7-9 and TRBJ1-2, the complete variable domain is DTGVSQNPRHKITKRGQNVTFRCDPISEHNRLYWYRQTLGQGPEFLTYFQNEAQLEKSRLLSDRFSAERPKGSFSTLEIQRTEQGDSAMYLCASSLEEGVYYGYTFGSGTRLTVV.

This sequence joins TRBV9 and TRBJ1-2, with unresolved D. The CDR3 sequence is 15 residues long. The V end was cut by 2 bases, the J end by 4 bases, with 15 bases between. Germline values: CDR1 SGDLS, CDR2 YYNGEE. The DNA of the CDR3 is TGTGCCAGCAGCGTTGGGCATGGAGTGGGCTATGGCTACACCTTC. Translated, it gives CASSVGHGVGYGYTF.

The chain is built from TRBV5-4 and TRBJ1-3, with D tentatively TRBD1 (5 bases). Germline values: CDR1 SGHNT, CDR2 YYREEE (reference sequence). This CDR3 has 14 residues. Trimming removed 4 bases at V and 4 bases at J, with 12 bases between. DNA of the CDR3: TGTGCCAGCAGCGGCGGGACGGGCGGAAACACCATATATTTT. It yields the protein CASSGGTGGNTIYF.

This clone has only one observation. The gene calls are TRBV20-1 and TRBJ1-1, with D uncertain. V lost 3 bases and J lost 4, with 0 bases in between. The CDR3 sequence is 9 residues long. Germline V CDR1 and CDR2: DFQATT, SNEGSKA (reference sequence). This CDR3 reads CSASTEAFF. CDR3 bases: TGCAGTGCTAGCACTGAAGCTTTCTTT.

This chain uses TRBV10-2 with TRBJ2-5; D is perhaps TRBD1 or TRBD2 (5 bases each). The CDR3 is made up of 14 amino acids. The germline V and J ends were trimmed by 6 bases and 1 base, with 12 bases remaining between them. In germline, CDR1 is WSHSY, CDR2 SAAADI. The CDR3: CASRRGGSQETQYF. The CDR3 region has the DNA TGCGCCAGCAGGAGGGGTGGGAGCCAAGAGACCCAGTACTTC.

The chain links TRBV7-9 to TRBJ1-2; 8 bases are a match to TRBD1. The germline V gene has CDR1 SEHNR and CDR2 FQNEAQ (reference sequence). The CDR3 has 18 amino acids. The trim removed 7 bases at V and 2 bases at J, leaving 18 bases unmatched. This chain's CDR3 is CASNTLSRDRRSNYGYTF. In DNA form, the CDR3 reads TGTGCCAGCAACACCCTTAGCCGGGACAGGAGGTCCAACTATGGCTACACCTTC.

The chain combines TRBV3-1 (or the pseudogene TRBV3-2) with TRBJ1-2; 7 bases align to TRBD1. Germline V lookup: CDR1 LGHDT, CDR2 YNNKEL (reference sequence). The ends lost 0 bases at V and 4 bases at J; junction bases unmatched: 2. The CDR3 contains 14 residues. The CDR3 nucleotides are TGTGCCAGCAGCCAAGAACAGGGGTTCTATGGCTACACCTTC. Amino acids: CASSQEQGFYGYTF.

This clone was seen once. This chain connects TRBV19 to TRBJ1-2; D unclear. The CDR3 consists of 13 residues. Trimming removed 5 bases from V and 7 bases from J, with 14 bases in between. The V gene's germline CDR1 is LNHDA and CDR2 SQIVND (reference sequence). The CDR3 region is CASSPGLDFGYTF. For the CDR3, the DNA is TGTGCCAGTAGTCCTGGTTTGGATTTTGGCTACACCTTC.

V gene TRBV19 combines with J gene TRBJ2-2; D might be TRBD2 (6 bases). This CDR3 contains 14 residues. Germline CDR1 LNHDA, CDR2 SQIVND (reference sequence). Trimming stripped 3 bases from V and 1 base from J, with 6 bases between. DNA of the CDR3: TGTGCCAGTAGTATTAGCGGGAACACCGGGGAGCTGTTTTTT. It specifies CASSISGNTGELFF.

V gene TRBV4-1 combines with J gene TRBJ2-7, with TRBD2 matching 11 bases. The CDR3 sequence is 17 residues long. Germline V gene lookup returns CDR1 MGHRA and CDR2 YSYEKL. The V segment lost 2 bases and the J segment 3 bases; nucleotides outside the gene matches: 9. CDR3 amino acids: CASSQRLETSGIYEQYF. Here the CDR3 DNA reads TGCGCCAGCAGCCAAAGACTGGAGACTAGCGGGATCTACGAGCAGTACTTC.

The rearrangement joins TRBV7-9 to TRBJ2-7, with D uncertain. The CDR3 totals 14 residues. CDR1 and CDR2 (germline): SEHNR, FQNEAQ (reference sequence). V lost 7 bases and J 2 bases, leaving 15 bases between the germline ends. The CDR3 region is CASNGGGLAYEQYF. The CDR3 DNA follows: TGTGCCAGCAACGGCGGCGGCTTGGCCTACGAGCAGTACTTC.

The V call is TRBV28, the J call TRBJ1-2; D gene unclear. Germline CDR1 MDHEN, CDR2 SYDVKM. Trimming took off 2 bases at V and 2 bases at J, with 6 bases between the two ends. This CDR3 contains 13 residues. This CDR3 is CASSLEPNYGYTF. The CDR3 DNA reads TGTGCCAGCAGTTTAGAGCCAAACTATGGCTACACCTTC.

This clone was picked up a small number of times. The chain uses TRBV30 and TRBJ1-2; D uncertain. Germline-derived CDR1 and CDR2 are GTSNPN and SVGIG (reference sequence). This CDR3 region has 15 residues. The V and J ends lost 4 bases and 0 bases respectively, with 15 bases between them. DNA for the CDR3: TGTGCCTGGACGAACGTGGTCACAGCTAACTATGGCTACACCTTC. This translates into CAWTNVVTANYGYTF.

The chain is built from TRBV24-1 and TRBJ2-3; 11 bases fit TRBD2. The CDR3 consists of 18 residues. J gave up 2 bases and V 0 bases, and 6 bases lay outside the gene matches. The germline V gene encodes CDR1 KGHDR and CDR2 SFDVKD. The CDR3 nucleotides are TGTGCCACCAGTGATTTGAAAACTAGCGGGAGTAACACAGATACGCAGTATTTT. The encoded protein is CATSDLKTSGSNTDTQYF.